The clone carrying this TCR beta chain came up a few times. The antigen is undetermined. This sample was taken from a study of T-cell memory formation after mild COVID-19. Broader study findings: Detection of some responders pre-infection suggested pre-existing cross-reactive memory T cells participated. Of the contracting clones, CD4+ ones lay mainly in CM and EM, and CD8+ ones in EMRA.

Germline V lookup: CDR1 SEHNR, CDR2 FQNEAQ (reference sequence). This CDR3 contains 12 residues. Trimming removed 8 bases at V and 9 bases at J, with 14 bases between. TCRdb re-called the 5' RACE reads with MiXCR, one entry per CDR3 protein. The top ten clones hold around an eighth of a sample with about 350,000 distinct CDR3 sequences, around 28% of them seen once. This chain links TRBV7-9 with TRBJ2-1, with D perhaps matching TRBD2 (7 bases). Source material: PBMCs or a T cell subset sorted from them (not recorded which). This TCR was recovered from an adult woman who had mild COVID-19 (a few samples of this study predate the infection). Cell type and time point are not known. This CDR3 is CASVVGGAEQFF. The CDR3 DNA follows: TGTGCCAGCGTAGTGGGGGGGGCTGAGCAGTTCTTC.